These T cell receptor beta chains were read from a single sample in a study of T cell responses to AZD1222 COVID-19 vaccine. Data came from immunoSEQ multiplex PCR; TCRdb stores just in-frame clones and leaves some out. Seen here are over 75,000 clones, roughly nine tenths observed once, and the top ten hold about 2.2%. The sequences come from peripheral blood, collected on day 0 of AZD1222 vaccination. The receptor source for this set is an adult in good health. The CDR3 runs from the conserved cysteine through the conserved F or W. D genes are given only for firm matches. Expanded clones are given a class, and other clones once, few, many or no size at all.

CDR3 protein: CASGIHRGINQPQHF
CDR3 DNA: TGTGCTAGTGGGATACACAGGGGAATCAATCAGCCCCAGCATTTT
clone size: .
D gene: TRBD1
J gene: TRBJ1-5
V gene: TRBV12-5

CDR3 protein: CAWQGKGSYSGNTIYF
CDR3 DNA: TGTGCCTGGCAGGGCAAGGGGTCTTACTCTGGAAACACCATATATTTT
clone size: once
D gene: .
J gene: TRBJ1-3
V gene: TRBV30

CDR3 protein: CASTLQGSGYTF
CDR3 DNA: TGTGCCAGCACCTTACAGGGTTCCGGCTACACCTTC
clone size: once
D gene: .
J gene: TRBJ1-2
V gene: TRBV12-3/TRBV12-4

CDR3 protein: CASSHEAGPQPQHF
CDR3 DNA: TGTGCCAGTAGTCACGAGGCGGGACCCCAGCCCCAGCATTTT
clone size: .
D gene: .
J gene: TRBJ1-5
V gene: TRBV19

CDR3 protein: CATSDSGRGNEQFF
CDR3 DNA: TGTGCCACCAGTGATTCCGGGAGGGGCAATGAGCAGTTCTTC
clone size: .
D gene: TRBD2
J gene: TRBJ2-1
V gene: TRBV24-1

CDR3 protein: CASSFGGDVGYGYTF
CDR3 DNA: TGTGCCAGCAGCTTCGGGGGGGACGTGGGCTATGGCTACACCTTC
clone size: once
D gene: .
J gene: TRBJ1-2
V gene: TRBV5-8

CDR3 protein: CAWSPGNSNQPQHF
CDR3 DNA: TGTGCCTGGAGTCCGGGGAATAGCAATCAGCCCCAGCATTTT
clone size: few
D gene: .
J gene: TRBJ1-5
V gene: TRBV30

CDR3 protein: CASSQSLKETQYF
CDR3 DNA: TGTGCCAGCAGCCAGAGCCTCAAAGAGACCCAGTACTTC
clone size: once
D gene: .
J gene: TRBJ2-5
V gene: TRBV3-1/TRBV3-2

CDR3 protein: CASSIQRGETGYEQYF
CDR3 DNA: TGTGCCAGCAGCATCCAGCGGGGGGAAACAGGGTACGAGCAGTACTTC
clone size: .
D gene: .
J gene: TRBJ2-7
V gene: TRBV21-1

CDR3 protein: CASSVGAGGTDTQYF
CDR3 DNA: TGTGCCAGCAGCGTAGGAGCGGGGGGTACAGATACGCAGTATTTT
clone size: .
D gene: TRBD2
J gene: TRBJ2-3
V gene: TRBV9

CDR3 protein: CASSSRVSSGANVLTF
CDR3 DNA: TGTGCCAGCAGCTCCCGGGTGAGCTCTGGGGCCAACGTCCTGACTTTC
clone size: .
D gene: .
J gene: TRBJ2-6
V gene: TRBV11-2

CDR3 protein: CASSQEINNSPLHF
CDR3 DNA: TGTGCCAGCAGCCAAGAAATAAATAATTCACCCCTCCACTTT
clone size: few
D gene: .
J gene: TRBJ1-6
V gene: TRBV14

CDR3 protein: CASSVTGFGNTIYF
CDR3 DNA: TGCGCCAGCAGTGTGACAGGGTTTGGAAACACCATATATTTT
clone size: once
D gene: TRBD1
J gene: TRBJ1-3
V gene: TRBV10-2

CDR3 protein: CASRPASGARRYTEAFF
CDR3 DNA: TGTGCCAGCAGGCCTGCATCGGGGGCGCGACGGTACACTGAAGCTTTCTTT
clone size: .
D gene: .
J gene: TRBJ1-1
V gene: TRBV11-2

CDR3 protein: CASSAETRGNEAFF
CDR3 DNA: TGTGCCAGCAGCGCCGAAACCCGAGGAAATGAAGCTTTCTTT
clone size: .
D gene: .
J gene: TRBJ1-1
V gene: TRBV5-4

CDR3 protein: CASSLDSEAFF
CDR3 DNA: TGCGCCAGCAGCTTGGACAGTGAAGCTTTCTTT
clone size: .
D gene: .
J gene: TRBJ1-1
V gene: TRBV5-1

CDR3 protein: CAWDGQENTEAFF
CDR3 DNA: TGTGCCTGGGACGGGCAGGAGAACACTGAAGCTTTCTTT
clone size: .
D gene: .
J gene: TRBJ1-1
V gene: TRBV30